This is a list of T cell receptor beta chains from one sample in a study of cytomegalovirus exposure and HLA in healthy donors. The method was immunoSEQ multiplex PCR; TCRdb's version includes in-frame clones alone and lacks a portion of them. The table includes over 150,000 clones, 70% to 85% detected once. Sequenced material: PBMCs. These TCRs come from a young woman in good health and CMV-seropositive. Both conserved end residues are part of each CDR3. Fields, in order: CDR3 protein, V gene, CDR3 length, J gene.

CASSQNEGQGVYGYTF,TRBV4-3,16,TRBJ1-2
CASSWDREKDTQYF,TRBV5-4,14,TRBJ2-3
CAWRSSFPEQFF,TRBV30,12,TRBJ2-1
CASREQGSLDEQFF,TRBV6-1,14,TRBJ2-1
CASSIQGHEQYF,TRBV5-1,12,TRBJ2-7
CASSVVGGSYEQYF,TRBV9,14,TRBJ2-7
CASSFSSIQETQYF,TRBV28,14,TRBJ2-5
CASSLAGGLDTQYF,TRBV30,14,TRBJ2-3
CASSLWDSNQPQHF,TRBV28,14,TRBJ1-5
CASRRVPGTGEPQHF,TRBV27,15,TRBJ1-5
CASSLVPRDSYEQYF,TRBV7-8,15,TRBJ2-7
CASSLDINTEAFF,TRBV5-1,13,TRBJ1-1
CASSYSSEETQYF,TRBV6-5,13,TRBJ2-5
CAWRAQGLAVTGELFF,TRBV30,16,TRBJ2-2
CASSPPEGNTEAFF,TRBV19,14,TRBJ1-1
CASSPPSLSYEQYF,TRBV18,14,TRBJ2-7
CASSPTGVAGGTYNEQFF,TRBV28,18,TRBJ2-1
CASSGQGYTYEQYF,TRBV27,14,TRBJ2-7
CATGGQGGKETQYF,TRBV7-2,14,TRBJ2-5
CATSPQRDSYEQYF,TRBV6-1,14,TRBJ2-7
CASSLASGGLNTEAFF,TRBV5-7,16,TRBJ1-1
CASSSGTSANTGELFF,TRBV11-3,16,TRBJ2-2
CASSLGGRAYNEQFF,TRBV28,15,TRBJ2-1
CASSLGLAGHNEQFF,TRBV28,15,TRBJ2-1
CASSLDSGTYNEQFF,TRBV5-4,15,TRBJ2-1
CASSQDGQLSPSGANVLTF,TRBV4-1,19,TRBJ2-6
CASSLVQNYGYTF,TRBV5-5,13,TRBJ1-2
CASSVGGGATDTQYF,TRBV9,15,TRBJ2-3
CASSSRAENTIYF,TRBV6-6,13,TRBJ1-3
CASSSQGNTIYF,TRBV6-5,12,TRBJ1-3
CAWSVPDYEQYF,TRBV30,12,TRBJ2-7
CASIPTGKDYGYTF,TRBV19,14,TRBJ1-2
CAWSVWGGVSYEQYF,TRBV30,15,TRBJ2-7
CASSRQDGEQYF,TRBV10-1,12,TRBJ2-7
CASSEFEAGFNPQYF,TRBV6-1,15,TRBJ2-3
CAWVDRGLTDTQYF,TRBV30,14,TRBJ2-3
CASSYERGTVGGYTF,TRBV5-1,15,TRBJ1-2
CASSLTGDWRLEQFF,TRBV11-2,15,TRBJ2-1
CASSPQLAGGPGETQYF,TRBV5-4,17,TRBJ2-5
CASSPDFGGELFF,TRBV18,13,TRBJ2-2
CASSPPLPPQGADTQYF,TRBV6-7,17,TRBJ2-3
CASSVGTTGDYCIF,TRBV9,14,TRBJ2-3
CASSLRALRDSSSYEQYF,TRBV5-1,18,TRBJ2-7
CASSYDRGLSEQYF,TRBV6-5,14,TRBJ2-7
CASSVDIQSYEQYF,TRBV9,14,TRBJ2-7